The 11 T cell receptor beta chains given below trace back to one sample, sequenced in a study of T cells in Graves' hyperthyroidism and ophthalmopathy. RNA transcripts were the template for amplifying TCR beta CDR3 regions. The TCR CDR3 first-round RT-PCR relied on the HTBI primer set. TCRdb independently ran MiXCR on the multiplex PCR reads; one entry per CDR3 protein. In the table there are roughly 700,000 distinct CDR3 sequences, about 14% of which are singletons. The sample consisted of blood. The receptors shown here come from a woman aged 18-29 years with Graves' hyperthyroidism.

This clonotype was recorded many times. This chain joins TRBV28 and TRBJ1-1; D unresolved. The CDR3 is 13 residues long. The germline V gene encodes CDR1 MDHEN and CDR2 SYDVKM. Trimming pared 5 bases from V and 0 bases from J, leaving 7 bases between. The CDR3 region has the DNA TGTGCCAGCAGTACGATATTGAACACTGAAGCTTTCTTT. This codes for CASSTILNTEAFF.

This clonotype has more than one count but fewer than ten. The CDR3 here is CASTPRGEAITGELFF. CDR3 nucleotide sequence: TGTGCCAGCACCCCGAGAGGAGAAGCAATCACCGGGGAGCTGTTTTTT. J is TRBJ2-2 and V is TRBV11-2; D is undetermined. The germline V gene has CDR1 SGHAT and CDR2 FQNNGV. The CDR3 contains 16 residues. V gave up 7 bases and J gave up 4 bases, with 19 bases separating them.

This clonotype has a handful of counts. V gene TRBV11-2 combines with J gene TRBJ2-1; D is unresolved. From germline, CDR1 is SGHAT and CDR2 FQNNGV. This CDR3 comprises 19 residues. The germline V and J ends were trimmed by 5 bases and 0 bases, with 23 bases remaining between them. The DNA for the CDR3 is TGTGCCAGCAGCCCATGGCTTGCGGCGACCGATAGCTCCTACAATGAGCAGTTCTTC. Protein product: CASSPWLAATDSSYNEQFF.

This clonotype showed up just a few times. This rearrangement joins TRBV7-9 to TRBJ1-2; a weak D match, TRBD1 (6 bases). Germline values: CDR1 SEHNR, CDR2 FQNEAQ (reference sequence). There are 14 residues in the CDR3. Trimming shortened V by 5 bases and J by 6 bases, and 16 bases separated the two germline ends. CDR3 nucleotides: TGTGCCAGCAGCCCGACCAGGACAGCGGATGGCTACACCTTC. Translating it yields CASSPTRTADGYTF.

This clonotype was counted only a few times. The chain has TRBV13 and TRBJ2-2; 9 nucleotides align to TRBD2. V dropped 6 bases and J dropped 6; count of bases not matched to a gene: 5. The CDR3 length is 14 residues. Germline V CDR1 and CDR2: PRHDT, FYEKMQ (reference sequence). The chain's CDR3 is CASRAGGRSGELFF. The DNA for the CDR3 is TGTGCCAGCAGGGCGGGAGGGCGCTCCGGGGAGCTGTTTTTT.

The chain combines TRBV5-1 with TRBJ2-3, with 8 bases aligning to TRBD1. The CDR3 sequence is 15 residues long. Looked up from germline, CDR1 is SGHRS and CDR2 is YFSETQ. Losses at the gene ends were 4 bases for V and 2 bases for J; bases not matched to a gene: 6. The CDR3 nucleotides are TGCGCCAGCAGCCCGACAGGGGTCTCCACAGATACGCAGTATTTT. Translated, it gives CASSPTGVSTDTQYF. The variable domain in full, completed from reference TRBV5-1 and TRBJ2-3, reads KAGVTQTPRYLIKTRGQQVTLSCSPISGHRSVSWYQQTPGQGLQFLFEYFSETQRNKGNFPGRFSGRQFSNSRSEMNVSTLELGDSALYLCASSPTGVSTDTQYFGPGTRLTVL.

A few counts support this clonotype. CDR3 DNA: TGTGCCAGCAGTCCCCCATTTACCGGGACAACCGTCTACGAGCAGTACTTC. It encodes CASSPPFTGTTVYEQYF. The rearrangement uses TRBV28 and TRBJ2-7; D possibly corresponds to TRBD1 (6 bases). The V gene lost 5 bases and the J gene lost 3 bases, with 23 bases spanning the gap. The CDR3 spans 17 residues. CDR1 is MDHEN, CDR2 SYDVKM, per germline.

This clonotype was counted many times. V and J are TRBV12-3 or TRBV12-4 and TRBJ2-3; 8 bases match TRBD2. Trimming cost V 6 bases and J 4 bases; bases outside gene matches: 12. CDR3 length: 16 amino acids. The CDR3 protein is CASRSERGRSSDTQYF. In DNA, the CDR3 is TGTGCCAGCAGGTCAGAACGCGGGAGGTCGTCAGATACGCAGTATTTT.

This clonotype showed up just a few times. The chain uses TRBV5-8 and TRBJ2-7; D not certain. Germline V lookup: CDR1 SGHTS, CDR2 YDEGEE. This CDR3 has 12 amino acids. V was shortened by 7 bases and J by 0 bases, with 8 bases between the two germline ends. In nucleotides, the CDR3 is TGTGCCAGCTGGGTCAGCTCCTACGAGCAGTACTTC. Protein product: CASWVSSYEQYF. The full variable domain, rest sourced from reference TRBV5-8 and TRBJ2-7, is EAGVTQSPTHLIKTRGQQATLRCSPISGHTSVYWYQQALGLGLQFLLWYDEGEERNRGNFPPRFSGRQFPNYSSELNVNALELEDSALYLCASWVSSYEQYFGPGTRLTVT.

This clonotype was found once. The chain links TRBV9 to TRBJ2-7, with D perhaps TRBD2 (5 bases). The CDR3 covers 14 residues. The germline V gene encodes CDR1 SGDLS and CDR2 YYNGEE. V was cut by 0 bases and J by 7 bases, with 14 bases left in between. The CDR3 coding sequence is TGTGCCAGCAGCGTAGCTGCGGGTTTGGGTGAGCAGTACTTC. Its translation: CASSVAAGLGEQYF.

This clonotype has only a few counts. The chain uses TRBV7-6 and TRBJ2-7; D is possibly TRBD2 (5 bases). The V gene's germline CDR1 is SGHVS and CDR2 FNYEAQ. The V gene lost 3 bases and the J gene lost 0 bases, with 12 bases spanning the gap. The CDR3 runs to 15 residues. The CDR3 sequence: CASSFGGSPSYEQYF. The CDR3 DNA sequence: TGTGCCAGCAGCTTTGGAGGAAGCCCCTCCTACGAGCAGTACTTC.